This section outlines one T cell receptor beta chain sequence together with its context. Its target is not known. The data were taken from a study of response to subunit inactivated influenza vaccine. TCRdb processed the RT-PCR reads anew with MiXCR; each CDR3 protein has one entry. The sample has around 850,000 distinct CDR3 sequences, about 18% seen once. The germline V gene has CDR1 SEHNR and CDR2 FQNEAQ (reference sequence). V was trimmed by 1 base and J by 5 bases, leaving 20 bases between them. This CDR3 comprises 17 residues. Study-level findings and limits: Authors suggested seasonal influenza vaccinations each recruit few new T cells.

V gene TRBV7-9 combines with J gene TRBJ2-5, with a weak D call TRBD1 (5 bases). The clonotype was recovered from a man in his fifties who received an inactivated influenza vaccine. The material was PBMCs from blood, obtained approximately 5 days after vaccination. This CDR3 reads CASSLGWGDDRGETQYF. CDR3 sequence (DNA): TGTGCCAGCAGCTTAGGGTGGGGCGACGACCGCGGCGAGACCCAGTACTTC.